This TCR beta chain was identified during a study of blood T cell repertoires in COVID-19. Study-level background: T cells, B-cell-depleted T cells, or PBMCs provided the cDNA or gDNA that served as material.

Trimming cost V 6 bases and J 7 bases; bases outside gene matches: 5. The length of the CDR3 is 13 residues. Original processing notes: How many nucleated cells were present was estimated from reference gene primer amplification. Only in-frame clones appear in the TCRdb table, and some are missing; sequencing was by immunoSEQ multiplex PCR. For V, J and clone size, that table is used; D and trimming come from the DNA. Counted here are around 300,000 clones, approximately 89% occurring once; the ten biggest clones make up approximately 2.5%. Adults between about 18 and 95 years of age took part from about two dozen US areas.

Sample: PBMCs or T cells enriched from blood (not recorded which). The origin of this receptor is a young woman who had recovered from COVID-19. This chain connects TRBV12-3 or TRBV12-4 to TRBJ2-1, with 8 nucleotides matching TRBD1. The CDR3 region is CASRAQGANEQFF. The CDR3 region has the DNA TGTGCCAGCAGGGCTCAGGGGGCGAATGAGCAGTTCTTC.